This T cell receptor (beta chain) was retrieved from a study of T cells after yellow fever vaccination. Overall study findings and caveats: The study re-detected most primary-vaccination clones after the booster (approximately 97% CD4, approximately 88% CD8).

CDR3 size: 16 residues. Trimming stripped 1 base from V and 7 bases from J, with 19 bases between. The V gene's germline CDR1 is SEHNR and CDR2 FQNEAQ (reference sequence). This clonotype has ten or more counts. Its antigen is unidentified. TCRdb reanalysed the 5' RACE reads using MiXCR and keeps one entry per CDR3 protein. This sample has some 110,000 distinct CDR3 sequences, with approximately 7% found just once. V and J are TRBV7-9 and TRBJ1-1, with no clear D. The sequences come from CD4+ T cells sorted from PBMCs, collected 10 days after the first yellow fever vaccination. The sequence was collected from a man aged 18 to 29 who received the YFV17D yellow fever vaccine. Here the CDR3 reads CASSLGSVGTSDEAFF. In nucleotides, the CDR3 is TGTGCCAGCAGCTTAGGTAGCGTGGGAACCTCCGATGAAGCTTTCTTT.